One and the same sample provided the 15 T cell receptor beta chains below, sequenced in a study of T cells in localized non-small cell lung cancer. Some clones are missing from TCRdb's copy, which holds only in-frame ones; the method was immunoSEQ multiplex PCR. The data show over 45,000 clones, with approximately 77% seen just once and about 17% held by the top ten. The sequences come from peripheral blood, collected before any cancer treatment. These TCRs come from a man aged 35 to 69 with stage I squamous cell lung carcinoma.

This rearrangement joins TRBV30 to TRBJ2-1; D possibly corresponds to TRBD2 (6 bases). Trimming cost V 2 bases and J 0 bases, with 14 bases left between them. Germline V gene lookup returns CDR1 GTSNPN and CDR2 SVGIG (reference sequence). The CDR3 is made up of 16 amino acids. The CDR3 is CAWSRGTLSSYNEQFF. CDR3 bases: TGTGCCTGGAGTCGTGGGACTTTGAGCTCCTACAATGAGCAGTTCTTC.

J is TRBJ2-7 and V is TRBV18, with TRBD1 identical over 12 bases. The J segment lost 4 bases and the V segment lost 3 bases, leaving 4 bases of the junction unmatched. From germline, CDR1 is KGHSH and CDR2 LQKENI. The CDR3 extends over 15 amino acids. Here the CDR3 DNA reads TGTGCCAGCTCACCTGGGACAGGGGGCTCGTACGAGCAGTACTTC. It encodes CASSPGTGGSYEQYF.

The sample holds a few counts of this clone. The chain links TRBV19 to TRBJ1-1, with 9 bases identical to TRBD1. CDR1 and CDR2 from the germline V gene are LNHDA and SQIVND (reference sequence). The J segment lost 5 bases and the V segment lost 9 bases, leaving 10 bases of the junction unmatched. The CDR3 length is 14 residues. The CDR3 loop is CASTLQGARTEAFF. The CDR3, as DNA: TGTGCCAGCACCCTACAGGGGGCGCGGACTGAAGCTTTCTTT.

The rearrangement uses TRBV19 and TRBJ1-5; D possibly corresponds to TRBD1 (5 bases). The length of the CDR3 is 18 residues. Trimming cost V 3 bases and J 0 bases, with 18 bases left between them. Germline V gene lookup returns CDR1 LNHDA and CDR2 SQIVND (reference sequence). The DNA for the CDR3 is TGTGCCAGTAGTATGCAGTTACCGACAGTCTATAGCAATCAGCCCCAGCATTTT. Encoded protein: CASSMQLPTVYSNQPQHF.

This sequence joins TRBV28 and TRBJ1-4; 8 positions match TRBD1. The CDR3 sequence is 14 residues long. Unmatched junction bases numbered 10, after V lost 6 bases and J lost 10 bases. Germline V gives CDR1 MDHEN, CDR2 SYDVKM. The CDR3 sequence is CASRSQGAQGKLFF. In DNA, the CDR3 is TGTGCCAGCAGATCTCAGGGGGCGCAGGGAAAACTGTTTTTT.

V usage is TRBV30 and J usage is TRBJ2-3, with 11 bases lining up with TRBD2. The CDR3 loop spans 14 amino acids. Germline trimming cut 1 base from V and 5 bases from J; bases unmatched to any gene: 2. Germline assignment: CDR1 GTSNPN and CDR2 SVGIG (reference sequence). CDR3 amino acids: CAWSGGLAGDTQYF. The CDR3 bases are TGTGCCTGGAGTGGAGGACTAGCGGGAGATACGCAGTATTTT.

V usage is TRBV28 and J usage is TRBJ1-4; TRBD1 might be the D (5 bases). Looked up from germline, CDR1 is MDHEN and CDR2 is SYDVKM. The CDR3 covers 17 residues. The V end was cut by 5 bases, the J end by 3 bases, with 19 bases between. CDR3 sequence reads: CASSPGWSGLANEKLFF. The CDR3 DNA reads as TGTGCCAGCAGTCCGGGCTGGTCGGGGCTGGCTAATGAAAAACTGTTTTTT.

This chain connects TRBV28 to TRBJ2-5; D is possibly TRBD1 (5 bases). V was pared by 5 bases and J by 3 bases, with 13 bases between. The V gene's germline CDR1 is MDHEN and CDR2 SYDVKM. This CDR3 region has 14 residues. The CDR3 protein is CASSGARLEETQYF. The DNA of the CDR3 is TGTGCCAGCAGTGGGGCCCGGCTCGAAGAGACCCAGTACTTC.

This clone was seen more than once but under ten times. V gene TRBV4-2 combines with J gene TRBJ1-1; D is uncertain. Germline V gives CDR1 LGHNA, CDR2 YNFKEQ. CDR3 length equals 14 residues. The germline V and J ends were trimmed by 1 base and 2 bases, with 8 bases remaining between them. CDR3 nucleotides: TGTGCCAGCAGCCAAGGGTTCGGAAACACTGAAGCTTTCTTT. Translating gives CASSQGFGNTEAFF.

The chain links TRBV10-3 to TRBJ1-5; D might be TRBD1 (5 bases). Germline lookup yields CDR1 ENHRY and CDR2 SYGVKD. There are 13 residues in the CDR3. The V and J ends lost 3 bases and 7 bases respectively, with 10 bases between them. DNA of the CDR3: TGTGCCATCAGTGACACAGGAATACAGCCCCAGCATTTT. Translating it yields CAISDTGIQPQHF.

The chain couples TRBV5-1 to TRBJ2-2; D possibly corresponds to TRBD2 (6 bases). The CDR3 totals 16 residues. Germline V gene data show CDR1 as SGHRS and CDR2 as YFSETQ. Trimming took off 0 bases at V and 3 bases at J, with 12 bases between the two ends. In nucleotides, the CDR3 is TGCGCCAGCAGCTTGGTGGCGGGGTCGGACACCGGGGAGCTGTTTTTT. This gives the protein CASSLVAGSDTGELFF.

The genes are TRBV19 and TRBJ2-1, with D perhaps given as TRBD1 or TRBD2 (6 bases each). V was shortened by 4 bases and J by 3 bases, with 16 bases between the two germline ends. The germline gives CDR1 LNHDA, CDR2 SQIVND (reference sequence). The CDR3 has 16 amino acids. CDR3 sequence: CASSRSPGARYNEQFF. Here the CDR3 DNA reads TGTGCCAGTAGTAGATCCCCGGGGGCCCGCTACAATGAGCAGTTCTTC.

This chain uses TRBV10-3 with TRBJ1-1; 7 bases fit TRBD1. The V and J ends lost 4 bases and 0 bases, in that order; junction bases with no gene match: 8. The length of the CDR3 is 16 residues. CDR1 is ENHRY and CDR2 is SYGVKD in the germline V gene. The CDR3 DNA reads TGTGCCATCAGTGCAACACAGGGGCGAGTGAACACTGAAGCTTTCTTT. This codes for CAISATQGRVNTEAFF.

The chain carries TRBV5-4 and TRBJ1-2; the match to TRBD1 covers 8 bases. The CDR3 spans 13 residues. The germline CDR1 and CDR2 sequences are SGHNT and YYREEE (reference sequence). With 4 bases clipped from V and 8 bases from J, the junction kept 7 bases outside the gene matches. CDR3 sequence: CASSALQGEGYTF. The CDR3 region has the DNA TGTGCCAGCAGCGCTTTACAGGGGGAAGGCTACACCTTC.

This chain uses TRBV7-3 with TRBJ2-1, with D perhaps TRBD1 (6 bases). Germline V CDR1 and CDR2: SGHTA, FQGTGA. The CDR3 length is 12 residues. The V end was cut by 2 bases, the J end by 9 bases, with 8 bases between. This CDR3 reads CASSLGGSEQFF. DNA of the CDR3: TGTGCCAGCAGCTTAGGGGGCAGTGAGCAGTTCTTC.